Shown below are 14 T cell receptor beta chains from a single sample sequenced in a study of CD8 T cells in Susac syndrome. A quantity of about 0.5 to 1 ug RNA underwent reverse transcription using random hexamers. One entry per CDR3 protein results from TCRdb running MiXCR on the immunoSEQ multiplex PCR reads. The sample lists about 150,000 distinct CDR3 sequences, approximately 95% occurring once. Sample: CD4+ T cells from PBMCs. The receptors come from a human donor with multiple sclerosis.

The V gene is TRBV12-3 or TRBV12-4, the J gene TRBJ1-4; 7 bases are a match to TRBD1. This CDR3 spans 14 amino acids. With 3 bases clipped from V and 7 bases from J, the junction kept 5 bases outside the gene matches. For the CDR3, the DNA is TGTGCCAGCAGTTTGACAGGGCGGACTGAAAAACTGTTTTTT. Translated, it gives CASSLTGRTEKLFF.

The chain uses TRBV20-1 and TRBJ1-5, with TRBD1 matching 7 bases. CDR3 length equals 14 residues. V lost 7 bases and J lost 5; bases outside the gene matches: 11. The germline gives CDR1 DFQATT, CDR2 SNEGSKA (reference sequence). CDR3 sequence: CSVQTHRGDQPQHF. The CDR3 region has the DNA TGCAGTGTCCAGACCCACAGGGGCGATCAGCCCCAGCATTTT.

The sample holds many counts of this clonotype. The rearrangement joins TRBV5-5 to TRBJ2-1; no clear D gene. The CDR3 spans 12 residues. Germline V gives CDR1 SGHKS, CDR2 YYEKEE (reference sequence). With 2 bases removed from V and 4 bases from J, the gap between germline ends came to 4 bases. The CDR3 DNA is TGTGCCAGCAGCTTCCAGTACAATGAGCAGTTCTTC. Protein product: CASSFQYNEQFF.

This chain uses TRBV5-4 with TRBJ1-1; TRBD1 agrees at 8 bases. The V segment lost 3 bases and the J segment 4 bases; nucleotides outside the gene matches: 8. The CDR3 covers 15 residues. CDR1 and CDR2 from the germline V gene are SGHNT and YYREEE (reference sequence). The CDR3 region is CASSSRTGSGTEAFF. In nucleotides, the CDR3 is TGTGCCAGCAGCTCAAGGACAGGGTCGGGCACTGAAGCTTTCTTT.

The chain has TRBV6-5 and TRBJ1-2; D uncertain. The CDR3 is 13 residues long. V was trimmed by 5 bases and J by 4 bases, leaving 11 bases between them. CDR1 is MNHEY and CDR2 is SVGAGI in the germline V gene. The CDR3 nucleotides are TGTGCCAGCAGTCGAGACGAACTCTATGGCTACACCTTC. Residues: CASSRDELYGYTF.

CDR3 protein: CASSLGLAEYTQYF. The CDR3 DNA reads TGTGCCAGCAGCTTGGGACTAGCGGAGTATACGCAGTATTTT. The chain couples TRBV7-3 to TRBJ2-3; 11 bases line up with TRBD2. The CDR3 spans 14 residues. CDR1 and CDR2 (germline): SGHTA, FQGTGA. J gave up 7 bases and V 3 bases, and 3 bases lay outside the gene matches.

This clonotype was observed a single time. The chain recombines TRBV30 with TRBJ1-2, with 9 positions matching TRBD1. Unmatched junction bases numbered 11, after V lost 4 bases and J lost 8 bases. The CDR3 is made up of 14 amino acids. CDR1 is GTSNPN, CDR2 SVGIG, per germline (reference sequence). CDR3 amino acids: CAWIGQGMGRGYTF. The CDR3 DNA sequence: TGTGCCTGGATAGGACAGGGGATGGGAAGAGGCTACACCTTC. Drawing the rest from reference TRBV30 and TRBJ1-2, the complete variable domain is SQTIHQWPATLVQPVGSPLSLECTVEGTSNPNLYWYRQAAGRGLQLLFYSVGIGQISSEVPQNLSASRPQDRQFILSSKKLLLSDSGFYLCAWIGQGMGRGYTFGSGTRLTVV.

The chain is built from TRBV20-1 and TRBJ2-5, with TRBD2 identical over 7 bases. J was trimmed by 1 base and V by 4 bases; bases with no gene match: 6. CDR1 and CDR2 from the germline V gene are DFQATT and SNEGSKA (reference sequence). The CDR3 is 14 amino acids. In DNA form, the CDR3 reads TGCAGTGCTAAGACGGGGGGTTCCCAAGAGACCCAGTACTTC. Its protein is CSAKTGGSQETQYF.

V and J are TRBV7-8 and TRBJ1-2; D might be TRBD1 (5 bases). CDR1 and CDR2 (germline): SGHVS, FQNEAQ. Trimming removed 2 bases at V and 5 bases at J, with 9 bases between. The CDR3 is 13 residues long. The CDR3 sequence is CASSLSGPYGYTF. Written as DNA, the CDR3 is TGTGCCAGCAGCTTATCAGGGCCGTATGGCTACACCTTC.

The rearrangement joins TRBV7-3 to TRBJ2-1, with unresolved D. This CDR3 comprises 13 residues. The germline V gene encodes CDR1 SGHTA and CDR2 FQGTGA. V lost 0 bases and J lost 9, with 9 bases in between. The CDR3 reads CASSLTPLTEQFF. The CDR3 DNA is TGTGCCAGCAGCTTAACCCCCCTGACTGAGCAGTTCTTC.

This rearrangement joins TRBV2 to TRBJ1-2; D ambiguous. Germline V gene data show CDR1 as SNHLY and CDR2 as FYNNEI. Trimming took off 3 bases at V and 4 bases at J, with 9 bases between the two ends. The CDR3 length is 13 residues. CDR3 bases: TGTGCCAGCAGTGATGCACCAGGCTATGGCTACACCTTC. Its translation is CASSDAPGYGYTF.

V and J are TRBV24-1 and TRBJ1-5, with a tentative D call TRBD1 (6 bases). There are 15 residues in the CDR3. Germline V gene sequence: CDR1 KGHDR, CDR2 SFDVKD. V lost 3 bases to trimming and J lost 6 bases, with 14 bases between them. Here the CDR3 reads CATSDRGGGGQPQHF. DNA for the CDR3: TGTGCCACCAGTGATAGAGGGGGAGGCGGTCAGCCCCAGCATTTT.

This clonotype has more than one count but fewer than ten. The chain links TRBV7-9 to TRBJ2-7, with TRBD1 matching over 9 bases. Per the germline V gene, CDR1 is SEHNR and CDR2 is FQNEAQ (reference sequence). The CDR3 has 14 residues. Trimming removed 6 bases from V and 3 bases from J; junction bases left unmatched: 6. The DNA for the CDR3 is TGTGCCAGCAGTAGACAGGGGGGGATCTACGAGCAGTACTTC. Protein sequence: CASSRQGGIYEQYF. Full variable domain (remainder filled in from reference TRBV7-9 and TRBJ2-7): DTGVSQNPRHKITKRGQNVTFRCDPISEHNRLYWYRQTLGQGPEFLTYFQNEAQLEKSRLLSDRFSAERPKGSFSTLEIQRTEQGDSAMYLCASSRQGGIYEQYFGPGTRLTVT.

This clonotype occurred once. The chain recombines TRBV6-5 with TRBJ1-4; D is perhaps TRBD1 (5 bases). Trimming stripped 1 base from V and 1 base from J, with 10 bases between. The CDR3 runs 16 residues. The germline V gene has CDR1 MNHEY and CDR2 SVGAGI. This CDR3 is CASSYLGAGTNEKLFF. CDR3 in DNA: TGTGCCAGCAGTTACTTAGGGGCAGGAACTAATGAAAAACTGTTTTTT.